A single sample is the source of the 29 T cell receptor beta chains below, sequenced in a study of CD8 T cells in Susac syndrome. It was with random hexamers that 0.5 to 1 ug RNA was reverse transcribed. TCRdb passed the immunoSEQ multiplex PCR reads through MiXCR, listing each CDR3 protein once. Found here are 55,000 to 80,000 distinct CDR3 sequences, 93% of them singletons; the top ten hold approximately 0.15%. The sample consisted of CD4+ T cells from PBMCs. The receptor source for this set is a human donor with Susac syndrome.

The chain is built from TRBV6-2 or TRBV6-3 and TRBJ2-1; 7 nucleotides line up with TRBD1. Germline CDR1 is MNHEY and CDR2 is SVGEGT. V was pared by 0 bases and J by 4 bases, with 9 bases of the junction left unmatched. This CDR3 comprises 17 residues. The CDR3 is CASSYSPPTGIYNEQFF. CDR3 nucleotides: TGTGCCAGCAGTTACTCTCCCCCGACAGGGATTTACAATGAGCAGTTCTTC.

This chain uses TRBV20-1 with TRBJ2-1; 7 bases fit TRBD1. There are 14 residues in the CDR3. Germline CDR1 and CDR2: DFQATT and SNEGSKA (reference sequence). V trimming: 6 bases; J trimming: 5 bases; junction bases outside the gene matches: 10. The CDR3 nucleotides read TGCAGTGCCAGAACCGGGACAGCTCACAATGAGCAGTTCTTC. Protein product: CSARTGTAHNEQFF.

This chain connects TRBV28 to TRBJ1-5, with D perhaps TRBD1 (5 bases). CDR1 and CDR2 from the germline V gene are MDHEN and SYDVKM. This CDR3 is built from 15 residues. Trimming took off 5 bases at V and 2 bases at J, with 13 bases between the two ends. This CDR3 reads CASSGSTTGNQPQHF. CDR3 sequence (DNA): TGTGCCAGCAGTGGTTCTACGACAGGCAATCAGCCCCAGCATTTT.

The chain is built from TRBV10-3 and TRBJ2-5; D tentatively fits TRBD1 or TRBD2 (5 bases each). CDR1 is ENHRY, CDR2 SYGVKD, per germline. V lost 10 bases and J lost 8, with 20 bases in between. The CDR3 contains 13 residues. In nucleotides, the CDR3 is TGTGCCAACACGTGGGCCATTGGGGACACCCAGTACTTC. Its protein product is CANTWAIGDTQYF.

The chain recombines TRBV20-1 with TRBJ2-7, with D perhaps matching TRBD1 (5 bases). V lost 3 bases and J 2 bases, leaving 11 bases between the germline ends. The CDR3 loop spans 13 amino acids. Germline V CDR1 and CDR2: DFQATT, SNEGSKA (reference sequence). The CDR3 here is CSASDDRTYEQYF. The CDR3 nucleotides read TGCAGTGCTAGTGACGACAGAACCTACGAGCAGTACTTC.

This clonotype was seen just once. This sequence joins TRBV6-5 and TRBJ2-3; 7 bases line up with TRBD1. Per the germline V gene, CDR1 is MNHEY and CDR2 is SVGAGI. This CDR3 region has 17 residues. The V segment lost 0 bases and the J segment 2 bases; nucleotides outside the gene matches: 8. The CDR3 loop is CASSYSQGQRNTDTQYF. DNA for the CDR3: TGTGCCAGCAGTTACTCACAGGGGCAGAGAAACACAGATACGCAGTATTTT.

The rearrangement joins TRBV5-1 to TRBJ1-4; D remains ambiguous. The germline gives CDR1 SGHRS, CDR2 YFSETQ. The CDR3 loop spans 16 amino acids. Trimming stripped 2 bases from V and 8 bases from J, with 19 bases between. The CDR3 region is CASSLGERPLGEKLFF. The CDR3 DNA reads TGCGCCAGCAGCTTAGGCGAGAGGCCCCTCGGGGAAAAACTGTTTTTT. The variable domain in full, completed from reference TRBV5-1 and TRBJ1-4, reads KAGVTQTPRYLIKTRGQQVTLSCSPISGHRSVSWYQQTPGQGLQFLFEYFSETQRNKGNFPGRFSGRQFSNSRSEMNVSTLELGDSALYLCASSLGERPLGEKLFFGSGTQLSVL.

This sequence joins TRBV6-4 and TRBJ1-2; weak D call: TRBD1 (6 bases). The CDR3 covers 14 residues. The germline V and J ends were trimmed by 0 bases and 6 bases, with 11 bases remaining between them. Looked up from germline, CDR1 is MRHNA and CDR2 is SNTAGT. The CDR3 is CASSDSNGGNGYTF. The CDR3 DNA reads TGTGCCAGCAGTGACTCGAACGGGGGCAATGGCTACACCTTC.

The genes are TRBV28 and TRBJ1-6; TRBD1 matches at 7 bases. J lost 4 bases, V lost 9 bases, and 3 bases had no gene match. Germline V gives CDR1 MDHEN, CDR2 SYDVKM. This CDR3 is built from 13 residues. The CDR3 protein is CASGQVYNSPLHF. CDR3 nucleotide sequence: TGTGCCAGTGGACAGGTGTATAATTCACCCCTCCACTTT.

The rearrangement joins TRBV5-1 to TRBJ1-1; D is ambiguous. V lost 1 base and J 0 bases, leaving 7 bases between the germline ends. Germline assignment: CDR1 SGHRS and CDR2 YFSETQ. This CDR3 region has 14 residues. CDR3 sequence (DNA): TGCGCCAGCAGCTTGACAGCCATGAACACTGAAGCTTTCTTT. It encodes CASSLTAMNTEAFF. Together with reference TRBV5-1 and TRBJ1-1, the CDR3 gives the full variable domain: KAGVTQTPRYLIKTRGQQVTLSCSPISGHRSVSWYQQTPGQGLQFLFEYFSETQRNKGNFPGRFSGRQFSNSRSEMNVSTLELGDSALYLCASSLTAMNTEAFFGQGTRLTVV.

The chain carries TRBV7-2 and TRBJ1-6; a possible D gene is TRBD1 (6 bases). The CDR3 is 15 residues long. Germline CDR1 is SGHTA and CDR2 is FQGNSA. With 0 bases removed from V and 6 bases from J, the gap between germline ends came to 9 bases. The CDR3, as DNA: TGTGCCAGCAGCTTAGCCCCAGGGGCTAATTCACCCCTCCACTTT. This sequence encodes CASSLAPGANSPLHF.

The genes are TRBV3-1 and TRBJ2-4; D might be TRBD1 (7 bases). Per germline, CDR1 LGHDT and CDR2 YNNKEL (reference sequence). The V and J ends lost 3 bases and 8 bases respectively, with 11 bases between them. CDR3 length: 13 amino acids. The CDR3 protein is CASSHLRGDIQYF. CDR3 in DNA: TGTGCCAGCAGCCACCTCAGGGGGGACATTCAGTACTTC.

The chain has TRBV6-5 and TRBJ2-7; D is perhaps TRBD1 or TRBD2 (6 bases each). CDR3 length equals 15 residues. Germline V lookup: CDR1 MNHEY, CDR2 SVGAGI. V gave up 6 bases and J gave up 3 bases, with 18 bases separating them. The CDR3 DNA is TGTGCCAGCAGGATTGGACCGGGGGCTAACTACGAGCAGTACTTC. The encoded protein is CASRIGPGANYEQYF.

The chain combines TRBV15 with TRBJ2-3; D may be TRBD2 (5 bases). Germline V gene lookup returns CDR1 LNHNV and CDR2 YYDKDF (reference sequence). The CDR3 runs 17 residues. The V and J ends lost 3 bases and 6 bases respectively, with 22 bases between them. Written as DNA, the CDR3 is TGTGCCACCAGCAGGGATCTCGTGGCGGGCGGCCTCGATACGCAGTATTTT. Translating gives CATSRDLVAGGLDTQYF.

The chain recombines TRBV28 with TRBJ2-3; D is uncertain. Per germline, CDR1 MDHEN and CDR2 SYDVKM. This CDR3 is 14 amino acids long. Deletions cut 6 bases from V and 6 bases from J, with 16 bases between. CDR3 sequence reads: CASRPGSLGDTQYF. In DNA, the CDR3 is TGTGCCAGCAGACCCGGCTCCCTTGGGGATACGCAGTATTTT.

This chain connects TRBV5-4 to TRBJ2-5; 10 positions agree with TRBD2. V lost 1 base, J lost 5 bases, and 5 bases stayed unmatched. The CDR3 spans 15 residues. CDR1 and CDR2 from the germline V gene are SGHNT and YYREEE (reference sequence). DNA of the CDR3: TGTGCCAGCAGCTTGACTAGCGGGGTATCGGAGACCCAGTACTTC. This gives the protein CASSLTSGVSETQYF.

This rearrangement joins TRBV20-1 to TRBJ2-3, with a weak D call TRBD2 (5 bases). CDR1 DFQATT and CDR2 SNEGSKA come from the germline V gene (reference sequence). Trimming took off 0 bases at V and 0 bases at J, with 13 bases between the two ends. CDR3 length: 16 residues. The DNA of the CDR3 is TGCAGTGCTAGAGATCGTGTGGGAGTAAGCACAGATACGCAGTATTTT. It encodes CSARDRVGVSTDTQYF.

The J gene is TRBJ2-2, the V gene TRBV3-1, with 8 bases matching TRBD2. CDR3 length equals 18 residues. V shed 0 bases, J shed 2 bases, and the junction held 8 bases outside the gene matches. The germline CDR1 and CDR2 sequences are LGHDT and YNNKEL (reference sequence). The CDR3 nucleotides read TGTGCCAGCAGCCAAGATCCAGCGGGGGTCGGAAACACCGGGGAGCTGTTTTTT. This codes for CASSQDPAGVGNTGELFF.

The chain carries TRBV12-3 or TRBV12-4 and TRBJ1-2; D is unclear. V gave up 2 bases and J gave up 8 bases, with 9 bases separating them. This CDR3 is built from 12 residues. Here the CDR3 DNA reads TGTGCCAGCAGTTTATCGGACGACGGCTACACCTTC. It yields the protein CASSLSDDGYTF.

The chain combines TRBV20-1 with TRBJ1-2, with 7 bases matching TRBD1. Germline CDR1 reads DFQATT; CDR2 reads SNEGSKA (reference sequence). Unmatched junction bases numbered 5, after V lost 4 bases and J lost 3 bases. The CDR3 is 13 residues long. The CDR3 DNA sequence: TGCAGTGCTATACAGGGGAACGACTATGGCTACACCTTC. Its protein product is CSAIQGNDYGYTF.

V and J are TRBV29-1 and TRBJ2-5, with 7 bases matching TRBD2. Per germline, CDR1 SQVTM and CDR2 ANQGSEA. This CDR3 spans 12 amino acids. The V gene end was trimmed by 7 bases and the J gene end by 5 bases; junction bases not matched to a gene: 7. The CDR3 coding sequence is TGCAGCGCCGAACTAGCGATGGAGACCCAGTACTTC. Amino acid sequence: CSAELAMETQYF. Full variable domain (outside the CDR3, taken from reference TRBV29-1 and TRBJ2-5): SAVISQKPSRDICQRGTSLTIQCQVDSQVTMMFWYRQQPGQSLTLIATANQGSEATYESGFVIDKFPISRPNLTFSTLTVSNMSPEDSSIYLCSAELAMETQYFGPGTRLLVL.

The chain is built from TRBV18 and TRBJ2-2, with 7 bases aligning to TRBD1. The V segment lost 5 bases and the J segment 4 bases; nucleotides outside the gene matches: 4. This CDR3 has 14 amino acids. Germline loops: CDR1 KGHSH, CDR2 LQKENI. The CDR3 loop reads CASSTGQFTGELFF. The CDR3 DNA reads as TGTGCCAGCTCAACGGGACAGTTCACCGGGGAGCTGTTTTTT.

This clonotype came up once. The chain's CDR3 is CASSLTGIRNQPQHF. In DNA, the CDR3 is TGTGCCAGCAGTTTGACCGGGATACGGAATCAGCCCCAGCATTTT. This chain links TRBV6-5 with TRBJ1-5; D is unclear. Trimming removed 4 bases at V and 4 bases at J, with 14 bases between. CDR3 length: 15 residues. Germline V lookup: CDR1 MNHEY, CDR2 SVGAGI.

The rearrangement uses TRBV28 and TRBJ1-5; D not resolved. Trimming took off 5 bases at V and 0 bases at J, with 14 bases between the two ends. The CDR3 is 16 amino acids. Germline V gene sequence: CDR1 MDHEN, CDR2 SYDVKM. CDR3 residues: CASSPSGRDSNQPQHF. CDR3 coding DNA: TGTGCCAGCAGTCCGAGCGGGCGAGATAGCAATCAGCCCCAGCATTTT.

The V and J genes are TRBV6-5 and TRBJ1-4; D is unclear. The CDR3 loop spans 12 amino acids. Between the trimmed V and J ends, which lost 5 bases and 7 bases, there was a span of 8 bases. CDR1 MNHEY and CDR2 SVGAGI come from the germline V gene. Here the CDR3 reads CASSADGEKLFF. CDR3 in DNA: TGTGCCAGCAGTGCGGACGGTGAAAAACTGTTTTTT.

The V call is TRBV6-2 or TRBV6-3, the J call TRBJ2-1; D remains unclear. V was pared by 2 bases and J by 7 bases, with 15 bases between. The CDR3 covers 15 residues. Germline-derived CDR1 and CDR2 are MNHEY and SVGEGT. CDR3: CASSYEWWSRNEQFF. CDR3 DNA: TGTGCCAGCAGTTACGAGTGGTGGTCTCGGAATGAGCAGTTCTTC.

The chain employs TRBV7-2 and TRBJ1-2; TRBD1 is a possible D gene (6 bases). The CDR3 is 13 amino acids. The V gene lost 5 bases and the J gene lost 6 bases, with 13 bases spanning the gap. CDR1 and CDR2 (germline): SGHTA, FQGNSA. DNA of the CDR3: TGTGCCAGCAGCCGAGACAGGACAGATGGCTACACCTTC. Residues: CASSRDRTDGYTF. The complete variable domain, with remaining parts taken from reference TRBV7-2 and TRBJ1-2, reads GAGVSQSPSNKVTEKGKDVELRCDPISGHTALYWYRQSLGQGLEFLIYFQGNSAPDKSGLPSDRFSAERTGGSVSTLTIQRTQQEDSAVYLCASSRDRTDGYTFGSGTRLTVV.

The chain is built from TRBV6-5 and TRBJ2-7; 10 nucleotides line up with TRBD1. After removal of 5 bases from V and 7 bases from J, the junction contained 8 bases not matched to a gene. CDR3 size: 14 residues. Looked up from germline, CDR1 is MNHEY and CDR2 is SVGAGI. The CDR3 nucleotides read TGTGCCAGCAGTAAAGACAGGGGGCGAGGAGAGCAGTACTTC. Residues: CASSKDRGRGEQYF.

The J gene is TRBJ1-6, the V gene TRBV25-1; the D is unclear. This CDR3 spans 13 amino acids. With 6 bases removed from V and 5 bases from J, the gap between germline ends came to 8 bases. Looked up from germline, CDR1 is MGHDK and CDR2 is SYGVNS. The CDR3 region has the DNA TGTGCCAGCAGGGGGTATGATAATTCACCCCTCCACTTT. Protein sequence: CASRGYDNSPLHF.